This T cell receptor beta chain came from a study of vaccination and CD4 T cells after COVID-19. Study-wide background: Post-vaccine specimens were obtained a median approximately 70 days after dose two (range 14 to 241). Overlapping SARS-CoV-2, HCoV-NL63, HCoV-OC43 and HCoV-229E spike peptides were used to stimulate cells.

Sequencing of DNA taken from cultured CD4+ T cells relied on the Oncomine TCR Beta short-read assay. One entry per CDR3 protein, called by TCRdb with MiXCR from the PCR reads. The sample holds more than 13,000 distinct CDR3 sequences; 20% to 25% are singletons and the top ten take around 12%. V was clipped by 3 bases and J by 6 bases; unmatched bases: 13. The CDR3 has 17 amino acids. Germline CDR1 reads KGHDR; CDR2 reads SFDVKD. This clonotype was seen a few times. Its antigen is undetermined. The sample's treatment: approximately nine-day PBMC culture with coronavirus spike peptide pools or control peptides (ViraFEST assay). Expanded clonotypes were found by TCR sequencing after peptide-pool stimulation (ViraFEST). Alongside 7.5 to 10 IU/ml IL-2 and 7.5 to 10 ug/ml peptide pools, PBMCs were cultured at 2 million to 2.5 million per well.

The sample was CD4+ T cells from blood, cultured in vitro, taken before SARS-CoV-2 vaccination. The chain carries TRBV24-1 and TRBJ1-2; TRBD1 matches at 9 bases. This clonotype was obtained from a human donor who received a COVID-19 vaccine. The CDR3 nucleotides read TGTGCCACCAGTGATGTTGGATACAGGGGGCAAGAGAATGGCTACACCTTC. Translation: CATSDVGYRGQENGYTF.